This TCR beta chain was found in a study of blood T cell repertoires in COVID-19. Study-wide background: From T cells, B-cell-depleted T cells, or PBMCs came the material, which was cDNA or gDNA.

Trimming shortened V by 6 bases and J by 8 bases, and 16 bases separated the two germline ends. CDR1 MNHEY and CDR2 SVGAGI come from the germline V gene. CDR3 size: 13 residues. Authors' methods: Nucleated cell counts were estimated from reference gene primer amplification. The data were produced by immunoSEQ multiplex PCR, yet TCRdb's version contains in-frame clones alone and is incomplete. That table supplies the V and J calls and clone size; D and trimming were determined from the DNA. Of more than 110,000 clones listed, 85% are singletons. The sequence came from a man aged 50 to 59 with acute or convalescent COVID-19. The rearrangement links TRBV6-5 to TRBJ1-2; D unresolved. Specimen: peripheral blood. This CDR3 is CASSSRVASGYTF. CDR3 bases: TGTGCCAGCAGCTCTCGGGTTGCTAGCGGCTACACCTTC.